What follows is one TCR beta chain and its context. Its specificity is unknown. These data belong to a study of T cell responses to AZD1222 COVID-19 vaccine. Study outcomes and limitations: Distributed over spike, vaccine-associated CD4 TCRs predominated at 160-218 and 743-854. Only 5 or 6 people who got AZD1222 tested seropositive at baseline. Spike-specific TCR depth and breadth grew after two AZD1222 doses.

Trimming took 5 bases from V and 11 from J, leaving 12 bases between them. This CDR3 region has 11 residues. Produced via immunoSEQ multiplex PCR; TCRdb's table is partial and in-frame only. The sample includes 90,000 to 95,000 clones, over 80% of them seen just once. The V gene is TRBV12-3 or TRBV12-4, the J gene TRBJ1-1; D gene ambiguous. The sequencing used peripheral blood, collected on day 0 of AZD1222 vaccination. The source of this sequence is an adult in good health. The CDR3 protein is CASSNPSTAFF. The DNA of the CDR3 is TGTGCCAGCAGTAACCCGAGTACGGCTTTCTTT.